The 29 T cell receptor beta chains in this list originate from one sample, sequenced in a study of blood T cells in healthy people across ages. Combining a sample-barcoded 5' primer with a J-beta primer mix, a second PCR ran for about 7 to 11 cycles. Each CDR3 protein is one row after TCRdb ran MiXCR on the 5' RACE reads. The sample lists about 780,000 distinct CDR3 sequences; 46% were seen once. The sequencing input was blood. These receptors were obtained from a man older than 75 in good health.

A word on this clonotype: At one end the junction does not follow the germline gene, possibly because of a read error. This rearrangement joins TRBV6-5 to TRBJ1-6; possibly TRBD1 for D (6 bases). The CDR3 length is 15 residues. Germline V gene sequence: CDR1 MNHEY, CDR2 SVGAGI. The CDR3 region has the DNA TGTGCCAACAGTACCGGACAGACTTGGGCTTCACCCCTCCACTTT. It is translated as CANSTGQTWASPLHF.

On this clonotype: Sequence at one end of the junction differs from germline and may be a read error. The chain uses TRBV20-1 and TRBJ2-1; the match to TRBD2 covers 15 bases. The CDR3 is made up of 19 amino acids. Germline-derived CDR1 and CDR2 are DFQATT and SNEGSKA (reference sequence). CDR3 coding DNA: TGCAGTGCTAGAGATATCCTCGGACTAGCGGGAGGGCGCTACAATAAGCAGTTCTTC. It encodes CSARDILGLAGGRYNKQFF.

The V call is TRBV7-3, the J call TRBJ1-1; 12 nucleotides match TRBD1. V shed 4 bases and J 1 base; nucleotides not matched to a gene: 1. The germline CDR1 and CDR2 sequences are SGHTA and FQGTGA. This CDR3 comprises 15 residues. CDR3 protein: CASSSGQGANTEAFF. The CDR3 DNA reads as TGTGCCAGCAGCTCGGGACAGGGGGCGAACACTGAAGCTTTCTTT. The whole variable domain, filled in from reference TRBV7-3 and TRBJ1-1, reads GAGVSQTPSNKVTEKGKYVELRCDPISGHTALYWYRQSLGQGPEFLIYFQGTGAADDSGLPNDRFFAVRPEGSVSTLKIQRTERGDSAVYLCASSSGQGANTEAFFGQGTRLTVV.

The sample holds many counts of this clonotype. The genes are TRBV20-1 and TRBJ2-1; D remains unclear. Germline-derived CDR1 and CDR2 are DFQATT and SNEGSKA (reference sequence). V lost 3 bases and J lost 7, with 13 bases in between. This CDR3 comprises 13 residues. DNA of the CDR3: TGCAGTGCTAGTATCCCGGGCTCAAATGAGCAGTTCTTC. Encoded protein: CSASIPGSNEQFF.

The sample holds many counts of this clonotype. In DNA, the CDR3 is TGCAGTGCTGCGGGACAGGGGCTCGGGGAGCTGTTTTTT. Translating gives CSAAGQGLGELFF. The rearrangement joins TRBV20-1 to TRBJ2-2; TRBD1 aligns across 10 bases. Germline V CDR1 and CDR2: DFQATT, SNEGSKA (reference sequence). The V segment lost 5 bases and the J segment 7 bases; nucleotides outside the gene matches: 4. The CDR3 is 13 amino acids.

This clonotype has only a few counts. The V gene is TRBV6-6, the J gene TRBJ2-3; 8 bases are a match to TRBD2. The length of the CDR3 is 14 residues. Germline assignment: CDR1 MNHNY and CDR2 SVGAGI (reference sequence). V was pared by 10 bases and J by 0 bases, with 6 bases of the junction left unmatched. The CDR3 nucleotides read TGTGCCACCAAAGCGGGGGCTAGCACAGATACGCAGTATTTT. It specifies CATKAGASTDTQYF.

This clonotype was detected many times. CDR3 protein: CSARTGEGTQYF. CDR3 coding DNA: TGCAGTGCACGGACAGGGGAAGGGACCCAGTACTTC. This sequence joins TRBV20-1 and TRBJ2-5; TRBD1 aligns across 9 bases. V lost 6 bases and J lost 7; bases outside the gene matches: 6. Germline V lookup: CDR1 DFQATT, CDR2 SNEGSKA (reference sequence). CDR3 size: 12 residues.

The chain employs TRBV29-1 and TRBJ2-7; D possibly corresponds to TRBD1 (5 bases). Trimming cost V 6 bases and J 5 bases, with 14 bases left between them. The CDR3 consists of 12 residues. Germline V lookup: CDR1 SQVTM, CDR2 ANQGSEA. This CDR3 is CSVGPGRDEQYF. CDR3 nucleotides: TGCAGCGTGGGGCCAGGGCGCGACGAGCAGTACTTC.

There are a few counts of this clonotype. The chain links TRBV12-3 or TRBV12-4 to TRBJ2-4; D gene unclear. The V and J ends lost 6 bases and 7 bases respectively, with 13 bases between them. The CDR3 length is 13 residues. CDR3 loop: CASSPPGVNIQYF. The CDR3, as DNA: TGTGCCAGCAGCCCCCCCGGAGTCAACATTCAGTACTTC.

In this sample, this clonotype turned up a few times. The germline gene is not matched at one end of the junction; a read error may be the cause. This chain links TRBV7-9 with TRBJ1-6; TRBD1 might be the D (5 bases). This CDR3 has 12 amino acids. Germline V gene data show CDR1 as SEHNR and CDR2 as FQNEAQ (reference sequence). DNA for the CDR3: TGTGCCAGCAGCTTAGGGGACGTGCCCCCCCACTTT. The encoded protein is CASSLGDVPPHF.

The V and J genes are TRBV30 and TRBJ2-2; no reliable D call. Trimming stripped 4 bases from V and 7 bases from J, with 13 bases between. CDR1 and CDR2 from the germline V gene are GTSNPN and SVGIG (reference sequence). This CDR3 region has 13 residues. DNA for the CDR3: TGTGCCTGGACACCCCACCTACTCGGGGAGCTGTTTTTT. This sequence encodes CAWTPHLLGELFF.

The chain couples TRBV7-2 to TRBJ2-7, with 8 bases aligning to TRBD1. The length of the CDR3 is 14 residues. Germline assignment: CDR1 SGHTA and CDR2 FQGNSA. The V and J ends lost 5 bases and 10 bases, in that order; junction bases with no gene match: 13. The CDR3 DNA reads TGTGCCAGCAGCGTACCGGGACAGGCGGTCGCTCAGTACTTC. Protein product: CASSVPGQAVAQYF. Full variable domain (remainder filled in from reference TRBV7-2 and TRBJ2-7): GAGVSQSPSNKVTEKGKDVELRCDPISGHTALYWYRQSLGQGLEFLIYFQGNSAPDKSGLPSDRFSAERTGGSVSTLTIQRTQQEDSAVYLCASSVPGQAVAQYFGPGTRLTVT.

This clonotype was picked up many times. V and J are TRBV10-2 and TRBJ2-7; D is uncertain. V gave up 3 bases and J gave up 2 bases, with 5 bases separating them. This CDR3 is 12 amino acids long. Germline V gene lookup returns CDR1 WSHSY and CDR2 SAAADI. The CDR3: CASSDFPYEQYF. As DNA, the CDR3 is TGCGCCAGCAGTGATTTCCCCTACGAGCAGTACTTC.

The CDR3 here is CSARESGRDYNEQFF. CDR3 nucleotide sequence: TGCAGTGCTAGAGAGAGCGGGAGGGATTACAATGAGCAGTTCTTC. This chain links TRBV20-1 with TRBJ2-1; 10 bases align to TRBD2. Germline-derived CDR1 and CDR2 are DFQATT and SNEGSKA (reference sequence). Germline trimming cut 0 bases from V and 4 bases from J; bases unmatched to any gene: 3. The CDR3 is 15 residues long.

The chain recombines TRBV7-8 with TRBJ2-1; D assignment may be TRBD1 or TRBD2 (6 bases each). The CDR3 has 13 amino acids. The ends were cut back, 8 bases at V and 2 bases at J, with 10 bases in the middle. Per the germline V gene, CDR1 is SGHVS and CDR2 is FQNEAQ. The CDR3 here is CASGGGAYNEQFF. The DNA of the CDR3 is TGTGCCAGCGGGGGCGGGGCCTACAATGAGCAGTTCTTC.

This clonotype was seen at least ten times. The chain uses TRBV29-1 and TRBJ1-4; 8 bases are a match to TRBD1. CDR1 and CDR2 from the germline V gene are SQVTM and ANQGSEA. This CDR3 has 13 amino acids. V lost 6 bases and J lost 7; bases outside the gene matches: 7. CDR3 sequence reads: CSVRDRTIEKLFF. The CDR3, as DNA: TGCAGCGTAAGGGACAGGACCATTGAAAAACTGTTTTTT.

Comments on this clonotype: This may come from a read error, since a much larger clone is one base off. The genes are TRBV20-1 and TRBJ2-4; unclear D gene. The DNA end lines up better with TRBJ2-7; the J call may be wrong. CDR1 is DFQATT and CDR2 is SNEGSKA in the germline V gene (reference sequence). The CDR3 extends over 13 amino acids. The CDR3 DNA reads TGCAGTGCTTACGGTCTGGGATCCTGCGAGCAGTACTTC. This translates into CSAYGLGSCEQYF.

This clonotype was picked up a small number of times. Possible read error: a much larger clone is one base away. The genes are TRBV29-1 and TRBJ2-5; TRBD2 aligns across 7 bases. This CDR3 is 12 amino acids long. Germline V gene lookup returns CDR1 SQVTM and CDR2 ANQGSEA. V dropped 3 bases and J dropped 11; count of bases not matched to a gene: 9. The CDR3 protein is CSVDTGGDEQYF. Written as DNA, the CDR3 is TGCAGCGTTGATACGGGGGGAGATGAGCAGTACTTC.

This clonotype was found a few times. The rearrangement links TRBV7-3 to TRBJ2-3; a weak D match, TRBD2 (5 bases). CDR3 size: 15 residues. Germline V gene data show CDR1 as SGHTA and CDR2 as FQGTGA. V was pared by 1 base and J by 1 base, with 9 bases between. CDR3 region: CASSLSGLGTDTQYF. The CDR3 bases are TGTGCCAGCAGCTTAAGCGGGCTGGGCACAGATACGCAGTATTTT.

This clonotype was seen a handful of times. The rearrangement joins TRBV20-1 to TRBJ2-1; TRBD2 matches 9 bases. Germline values: CDR1 DFQATT, CDR2 SNEGSKA (reference sequence). This CDR3 has 16 residues. J was trimmed by 2 bases and V by 0 bases; bases with no gene match: 5. DNA for the CDR3: TGCAGTGCTAGAGATGGGTCTAGCGGGGCCTACAATGAGCAGTTCTTC. It specifies CSARDGSSGAYNEQFF.

The chain employs TRBV13 and TRBJ2-7, with TRBD2 matching over 8 bases. Losses at the gene ends were 2 bases for V and 5 bases for J; bases not matched to a gene: 5. Germline V gene lookup returns CDR1 PRHDT and CDR2 FYEKMQ (reference sequence). The CDR3 has 14 residues. CDR3 DNA sequence: TGTGCCAGCAGCTTAAGGACTAGCTTCCACGAGCAGTACTTC. Protein: CASSLRTSFHEQYF. Drawing the rest from reference TRBV13 and TRBJ2-7, the complete variable domain is AAGVIQSPRHLIKEKRETATLKCYPIPRHDTVYWYQQGPGQDPQFLISFYEKMQSDKGSIPDRFSAQQFSDYHSELNMSSLELGDSALYFCASSLRTSFHEQYFGPGTRLTVT.

This clonotype was seen repeatedly, ten times or more. J is TRBJ2-1 and V is TRBV9; 8 nucleotides align to TRBD2. In germline, CDR1 is SGDLS, CDR2 YYNGEE. The CDR3 length is 16 residues. The V and J ends lost 3 bases and 6 bases, in that order; junction bases with no gene match: 11. The CDR3, as DNA: TGTGCCAGCAGCGCGACCCTTCGGACTAGCAGCAATGAGCAGTTCTTC. Translating it yields CASSATLRTSSNEQFF.

This clonotype has just a few counts. The junction does not match germline at one end; this may be a read error. The chain couples TRBV20-1 to TRBJ1-6; D gene unclear. The CDR3 is 13 residues long. CDR1 and CDR2 (germline): DFQATT, SNEGSKA (reference sequence). The CDR3 loop is CSASIGDGSPPHF. The DNA of the CDR3 is TGCAGTGCTAGTATCGGGGATGGCTCACCCCCCCACTTT.

V usage is TRBV4-1 and J usage is TRBJ2-5; TRBD1 is a possible D gene (5 bases). V was clipped by 3 bases and J by 3 bases, with 20 bases between them. Germline values: CDR1 MGHRA, CDR2 YSYEKL. This CDR3 region has 17 residues. DNA of the CDR3: TGCGCCAGCAGCCAGCAGCAAGGGGCTCGCACCAAAGAGACCCAGTACTTC. As protein: CASSQQQGARTKETQYF.

This clonotype was found a few times. The rearrangement joins TRBV5-4 to TRBJ2-1, with D perhaps TRBD2 (5 bases). The CDR3 has 15 residues. Germline V gives CDR1 SGHNT, CDR2 YYREEE (reference sequence). Deletions cut 0 bases from V and 4 bases from J, with 11 bases between. The CDR3: CASSLASLAYNEQFF. DNA of the CDR3: TGTGCCAGCAGCTTGGCCTCCCTAGCTTACAATGAGCAGTTCTTC.

V usage is TRBV20-1 and J usage is TRBJ1-6; unclear D gene. CDR3 length: 14 amino acids. The ends were cut back, 1 base at V and 9 bases at J, with 13 bases in the middle. Germline V gives CDR1 DFQATT, CDR2 SNEGSKA (reference sequence). In DNA, the CDR3 is TGCAGTGCTAGAGGTTCGGTGTCTAGTTCACCCCTCCACTTT. Protein product: CSARGSVSSSPLHF.

The V gene is TRBV20-1, the J gene TRBJ1-6; tentatively, D is TRBD1 (5 bases). The CDR3 is 17 residues long. Germline loops: CDR1 DFQATT, CDR2 SNEGSKA (reference sequence). V dropped 2 bases and J dropped 0 bases, with 14 bases sitting between them. The CDR3 DNA is TGCAGTGCTAGATTCGACAGCGAGAGCTCCTATAATTCACCCCTCCACTTT. Translating it yields CSARFDSESSYNSPLHF.

The J gene is TRBJ2-1, the V gene TRBV20-1, with no clear D. The CDR3 has 15 residues. Deletions cut 6 bases from V and 4 bases from J, with 19 bases between. Germline V gene data show CDR1 as DFQATT and CDR2 as SNEGSKA (reference sequence). In DNA form, the CDR3 reads TGCAGTGCGCCGGGTCCGCAGGTGGAATACAATGAGCAGTTCTTC. It codes for CSAPGPQVEYNEQFF.

This clonotype showed up many times. The chain links TRBV5-1 to TRBJ2-1; D possibly matches TRBD1 or TRBD2 (5 bases each). V gave up 0 bases and J gave up 4 bases, with 11 bases separating them. The CDR3 runs to 15 residues. Looked up from germline, CDR1 is SGHRS and CDR2 is YFSETQ. CDR3 in DNA: TGCGCCAGCAGCTTGGAAGGGACCTATTACAATGAGCAGTTCTTC. Its translation is CASSLEGTYYNEQFF.